The source of this TCR beta chain is a study of T cells in women clearing cervical HPV infection. Of note for this clone: Its antigen is not known. The read ends 3 residues before the CDR3 terminus; that terminus is restored from the germline J gene.

Study-wide findings and caveats: A classifier using richness and V gene abundances reached an AUC of roughly 0.8. CIN3+ cases had significantly higher TCR richness than controls; evenness did not differ.

Sequencing was performed with immunoSEQ multiplex PCR; in TCRdb, only in-frame clones are kept and a portion is missing. The sample has approximately 52,000 clones, and its top ten clones hold around 1.6%. Trimming removed 3 bases at V and 4 bases at J, with 16 bases between. The germline CDR1 and CDR2 sequences are DFQATT and SNEGSKA (reference sequence). The CDR3 consists of 15 residues. The receptor was derived from a woman between 18 and 69 years old with a cervical HPV16 infection that either progressed to CIN3+ or cleared (not recorded which). The sequencing input was blood buffy coat. The V and J genes are TRBV20-1 and TRBJ1-5; D may be TRBD1 (6 bases). The part of the CDR3 DNA that was read is TGCAGTGCTAGCCCCCCCAGGGGTCAGAATCAGCCC. Translation gives CSASPPRGQNQP. The complete CDR3 sequence is CSASPPRGQNQPQHF.